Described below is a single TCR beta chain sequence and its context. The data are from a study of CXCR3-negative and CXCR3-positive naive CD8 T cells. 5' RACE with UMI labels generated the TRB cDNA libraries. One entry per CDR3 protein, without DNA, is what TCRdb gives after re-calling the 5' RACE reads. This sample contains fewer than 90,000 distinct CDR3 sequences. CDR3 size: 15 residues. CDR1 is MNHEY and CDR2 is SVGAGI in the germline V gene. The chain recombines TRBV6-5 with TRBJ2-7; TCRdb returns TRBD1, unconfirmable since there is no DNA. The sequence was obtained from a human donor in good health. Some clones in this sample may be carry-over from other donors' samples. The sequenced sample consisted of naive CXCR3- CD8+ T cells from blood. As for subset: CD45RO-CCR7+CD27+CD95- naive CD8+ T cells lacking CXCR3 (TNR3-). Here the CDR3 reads CASSPDVGSSYEQYF.